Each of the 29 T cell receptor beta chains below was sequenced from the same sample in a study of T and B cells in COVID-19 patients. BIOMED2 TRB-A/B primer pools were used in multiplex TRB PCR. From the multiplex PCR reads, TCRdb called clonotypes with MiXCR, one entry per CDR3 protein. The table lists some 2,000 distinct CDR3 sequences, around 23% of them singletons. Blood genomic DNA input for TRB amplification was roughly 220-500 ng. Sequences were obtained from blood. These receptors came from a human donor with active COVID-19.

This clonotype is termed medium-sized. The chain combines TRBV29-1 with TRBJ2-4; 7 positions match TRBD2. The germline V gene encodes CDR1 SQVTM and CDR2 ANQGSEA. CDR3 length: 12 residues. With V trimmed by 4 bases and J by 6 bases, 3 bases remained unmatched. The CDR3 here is CSVASGRNIQYF. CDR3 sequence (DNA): TGCAGCGTTGCTAGCGGTAGAAACATTCAGTACTTC.

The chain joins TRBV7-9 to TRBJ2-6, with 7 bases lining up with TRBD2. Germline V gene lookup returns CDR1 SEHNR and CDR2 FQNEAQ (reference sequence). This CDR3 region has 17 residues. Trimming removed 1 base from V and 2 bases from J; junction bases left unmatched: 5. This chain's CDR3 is CASSLGRAGAGANVLTF. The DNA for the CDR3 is TGTGCCAGCAGCTTAGGAAGGGCGGGGGCTGGGGCCAACGTCCTGACTTTC.

The CDR3 region is CASSESGRVTGELFF. Here the CDR3 DNA reads TGTGCCAGCAGTGAGAGCGGGAGGGTCACCGGGGAGCTGTTTTTT. The J gene is TRBJ2-2, the V gene TRBV6-1; 10 bases are a match to TRBD2. The CDR3 length is 15 residues. V gave up 3 bases and J gave up 4 bases; unmatched junction bases: 2. In germline, CDR1 is MNHNS, CDR2 SASEGT.

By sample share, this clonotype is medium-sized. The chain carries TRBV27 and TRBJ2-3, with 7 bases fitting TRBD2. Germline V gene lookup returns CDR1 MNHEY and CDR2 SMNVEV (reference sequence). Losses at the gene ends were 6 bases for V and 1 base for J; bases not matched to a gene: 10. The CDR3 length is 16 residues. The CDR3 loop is CASSPSLASRTDTQYF. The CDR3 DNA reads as TGTGCCAGCAGCCCGTCACTAGCGTCCCGCACAGATACGCAGTATTTT.

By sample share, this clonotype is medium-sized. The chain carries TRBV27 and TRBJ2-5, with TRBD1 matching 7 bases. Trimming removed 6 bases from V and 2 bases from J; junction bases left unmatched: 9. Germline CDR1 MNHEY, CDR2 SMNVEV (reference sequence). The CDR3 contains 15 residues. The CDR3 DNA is TGTGCCAGCAGCGTCGAGGGACAGTTTCAAGAGACCCAGTACTTC. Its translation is CASSVEGQFQETQYF.

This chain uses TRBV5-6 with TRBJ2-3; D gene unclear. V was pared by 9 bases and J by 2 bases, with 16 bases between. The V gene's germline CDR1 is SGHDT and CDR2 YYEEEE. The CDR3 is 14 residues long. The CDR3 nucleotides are TGTGCCACCGCACCCTGGGCAGACACAGATACGCAGTATTTT. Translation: CATAPWADTDTQYF.

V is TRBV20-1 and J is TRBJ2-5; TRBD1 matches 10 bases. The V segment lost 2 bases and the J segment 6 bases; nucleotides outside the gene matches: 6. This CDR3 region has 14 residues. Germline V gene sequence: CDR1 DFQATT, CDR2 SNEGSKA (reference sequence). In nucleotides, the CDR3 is TGCAGTGCTAGAAAGGGACAGGGGACAAAGACCCAGTACTTC. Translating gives CSARKGQGTKTQYF.

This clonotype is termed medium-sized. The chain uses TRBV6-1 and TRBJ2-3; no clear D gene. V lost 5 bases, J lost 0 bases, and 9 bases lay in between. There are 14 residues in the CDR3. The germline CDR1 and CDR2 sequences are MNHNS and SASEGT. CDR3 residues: CASSSSYSTDTQYF. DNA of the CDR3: TGTGCCAGCAGTTCATCTTATAGCACAGATACGCAGTATTTT.

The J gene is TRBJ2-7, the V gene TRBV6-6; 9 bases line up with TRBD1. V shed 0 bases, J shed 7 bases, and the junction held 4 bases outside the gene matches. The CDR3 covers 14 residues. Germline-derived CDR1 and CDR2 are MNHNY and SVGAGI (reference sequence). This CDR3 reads CASSYSGTGTEQYF. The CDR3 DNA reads TGTGCCAGCAGTTACTCCGGGACAGGGACTGAGCAGTACTTC.

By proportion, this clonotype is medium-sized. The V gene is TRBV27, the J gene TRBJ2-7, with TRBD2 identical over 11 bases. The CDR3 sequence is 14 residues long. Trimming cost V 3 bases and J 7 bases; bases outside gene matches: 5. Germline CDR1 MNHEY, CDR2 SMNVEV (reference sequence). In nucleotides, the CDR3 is TGTGCCAGCAGTTTGGGACTAGCGGTATCTGAGCAGTACTTC. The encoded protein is CASSLGLAVSEQYF.

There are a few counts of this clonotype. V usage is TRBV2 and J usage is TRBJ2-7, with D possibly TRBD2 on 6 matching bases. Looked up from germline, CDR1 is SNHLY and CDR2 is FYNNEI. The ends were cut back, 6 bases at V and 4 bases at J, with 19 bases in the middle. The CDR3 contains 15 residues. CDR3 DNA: TGTGCCAGCAGCGAACGAGGCGGGGTCCGGTACGAGCAGTACTTC. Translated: CASSERGGVRYEQYF.

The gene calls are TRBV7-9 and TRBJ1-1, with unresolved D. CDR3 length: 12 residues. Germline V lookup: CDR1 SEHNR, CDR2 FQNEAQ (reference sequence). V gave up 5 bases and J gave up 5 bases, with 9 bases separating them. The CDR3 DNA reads TGTGCCAGCAGCCGAATACCAACTGAAGCTTTCTTT. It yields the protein CASSRIPTEAFF.

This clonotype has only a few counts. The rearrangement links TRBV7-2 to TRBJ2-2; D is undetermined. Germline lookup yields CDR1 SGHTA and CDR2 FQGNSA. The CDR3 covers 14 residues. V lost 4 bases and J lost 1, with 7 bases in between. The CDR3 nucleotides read TGTGCCAGCAGCTCCAACTGGAACACCGGGGAGCTGTTTTTT. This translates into CASSSNWNTGELFF. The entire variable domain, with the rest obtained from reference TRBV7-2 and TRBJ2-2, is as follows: GAGVSQSPSNKVTEKGKDVELRCDPISGHTALYWYRQSLGQGLEFLIYFQGNSAPDKSGLPSDRFSAERTGGSVSTLTIQRTQQEDSAVYLCASSSNWNTGELFFGEGSRLTVL.

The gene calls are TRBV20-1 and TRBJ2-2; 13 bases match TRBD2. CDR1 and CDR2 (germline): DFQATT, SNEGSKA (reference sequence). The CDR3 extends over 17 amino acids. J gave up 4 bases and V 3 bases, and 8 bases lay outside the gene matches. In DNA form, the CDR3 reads TGCAGTGCTAGTAATCCGGGACTAGCGGGGACCACCGGGGAGCTGTTTTTT. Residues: CSASNPGLAGTTGELFF.

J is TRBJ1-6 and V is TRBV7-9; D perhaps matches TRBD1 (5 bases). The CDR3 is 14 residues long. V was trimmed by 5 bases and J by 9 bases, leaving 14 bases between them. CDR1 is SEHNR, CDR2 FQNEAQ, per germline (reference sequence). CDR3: CASSKGRLGSPLHF. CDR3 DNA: TGTGCCAGCAGCAAGGGGAGATTAGGTTCACCCCTCCACTTT.

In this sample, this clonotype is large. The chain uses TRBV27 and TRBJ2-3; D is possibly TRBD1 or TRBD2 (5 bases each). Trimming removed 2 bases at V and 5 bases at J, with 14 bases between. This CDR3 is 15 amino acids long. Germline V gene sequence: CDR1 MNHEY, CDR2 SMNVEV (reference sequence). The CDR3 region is CASSLGRARGDTQYF. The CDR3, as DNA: TGTGCCAGCAGTTTAGGACGGGCGAGGGGAGATACGCAGTATTTT.

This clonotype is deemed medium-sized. The CDR3 DNA sequence: TGTGCCAGCAGTTACATGGTGGGACTAGCCCACGAGCAGTACTTC. As protein: CASSYMVGLAHEQYF. This chain links TRBV6-5 with TRBJ2-7, with 9 bases that match TRBD2. The trim removed 2 bases at V and 5 bases at J, leaving 7 bases unmatched. The CDR3 runs 15 residues. The germline gives CDR1 MNHEY, CDR2 SVGAGI.

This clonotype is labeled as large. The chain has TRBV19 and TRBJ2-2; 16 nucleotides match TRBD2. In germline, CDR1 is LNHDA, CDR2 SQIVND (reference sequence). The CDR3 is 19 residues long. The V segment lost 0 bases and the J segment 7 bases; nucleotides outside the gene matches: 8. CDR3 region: CASSIEGLAGGPRGGELFF. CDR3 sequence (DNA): TGTGCCAGTAGTATAGAGGGACTAGCGGGAGGGCCAAGAGGCGGGGAGCTGTTTTTT.

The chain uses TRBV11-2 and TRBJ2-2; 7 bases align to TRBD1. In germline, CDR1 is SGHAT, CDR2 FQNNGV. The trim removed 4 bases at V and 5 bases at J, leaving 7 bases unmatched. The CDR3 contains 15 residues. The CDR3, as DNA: TGTGCCAGCAGCTCACCAACAGGGGAAACCGGGGAGCTGTTTTTT. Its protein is CASSSPTGETGELFF.

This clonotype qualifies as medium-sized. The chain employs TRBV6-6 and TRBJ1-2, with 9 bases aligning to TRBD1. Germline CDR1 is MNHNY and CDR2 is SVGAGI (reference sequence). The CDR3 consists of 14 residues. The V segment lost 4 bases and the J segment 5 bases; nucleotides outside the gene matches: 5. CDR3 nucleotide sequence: TGTGCCAGCAGTTCGGGACAGGGAGGGTATGGCTACACCTTC. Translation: CASSSGQGGYGYTF.

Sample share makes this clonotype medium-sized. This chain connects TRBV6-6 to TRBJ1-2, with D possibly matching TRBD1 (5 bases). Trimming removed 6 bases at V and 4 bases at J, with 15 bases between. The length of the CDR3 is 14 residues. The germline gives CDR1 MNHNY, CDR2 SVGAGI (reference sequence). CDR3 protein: CASSSGGSPYGYTF. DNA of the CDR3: TGTGCCAGCAGCTCGGGGGGGTCTCCCTATGGCTACACCTTC.

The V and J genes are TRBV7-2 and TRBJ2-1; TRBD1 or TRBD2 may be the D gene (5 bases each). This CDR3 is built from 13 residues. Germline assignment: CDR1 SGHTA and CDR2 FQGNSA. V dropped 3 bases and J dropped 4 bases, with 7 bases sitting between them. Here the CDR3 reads CASSLGPYNEQFF. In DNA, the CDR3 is TGTGCCAGCAGCTTGGGACCTTACAATGAGCAGTTCTTC.

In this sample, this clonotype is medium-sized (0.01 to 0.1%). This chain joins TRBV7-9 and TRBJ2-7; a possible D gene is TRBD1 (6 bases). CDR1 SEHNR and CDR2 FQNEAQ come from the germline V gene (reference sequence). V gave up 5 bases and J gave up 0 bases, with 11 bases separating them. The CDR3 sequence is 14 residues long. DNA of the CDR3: TGTGCCAGCAGCCACCGGGACAACTCCTACGAGCAGTACTTC. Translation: CASSHRDNSYEQYF.

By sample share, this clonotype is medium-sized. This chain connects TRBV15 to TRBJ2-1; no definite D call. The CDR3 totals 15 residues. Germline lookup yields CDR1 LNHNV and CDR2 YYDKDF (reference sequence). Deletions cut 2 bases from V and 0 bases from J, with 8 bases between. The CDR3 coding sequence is TGTGCCACCAGCAGAAGCTGGAGCTCCTACAATGAGCAGTTCTTC. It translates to CATSRSWSSYNEQFF.

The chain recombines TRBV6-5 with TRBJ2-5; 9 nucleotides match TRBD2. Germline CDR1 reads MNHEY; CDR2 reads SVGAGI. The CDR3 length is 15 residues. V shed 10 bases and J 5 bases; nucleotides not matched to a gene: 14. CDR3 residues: CATSSGGRAGETQYF. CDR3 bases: TGTGCCACCTCCTCTGGCGGGAGGGCCGGGGAGACCCAGTACTTC.

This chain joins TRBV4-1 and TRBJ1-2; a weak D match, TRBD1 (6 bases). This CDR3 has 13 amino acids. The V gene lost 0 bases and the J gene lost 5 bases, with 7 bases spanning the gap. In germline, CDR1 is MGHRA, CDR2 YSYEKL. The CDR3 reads CASSQDQGYGYTF. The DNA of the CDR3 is TGCGCCAGCAGCCAAGATCAGGGGTATGGCTACACCTTC.

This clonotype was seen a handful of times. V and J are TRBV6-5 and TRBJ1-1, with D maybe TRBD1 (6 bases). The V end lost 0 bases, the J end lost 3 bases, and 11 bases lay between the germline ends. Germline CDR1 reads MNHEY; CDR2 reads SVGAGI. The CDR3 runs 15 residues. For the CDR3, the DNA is TGTGCCAGCAGTTACTCGAGAGGGGGGGACACTGAAGCTTTCTTT. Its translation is CASSYSRGGDTEAFF.

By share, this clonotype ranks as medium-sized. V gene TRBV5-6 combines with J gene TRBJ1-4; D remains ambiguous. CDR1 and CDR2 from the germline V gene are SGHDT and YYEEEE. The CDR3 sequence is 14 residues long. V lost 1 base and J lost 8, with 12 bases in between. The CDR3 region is CASSLYSQREKLFF. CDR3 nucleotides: TGTGCCAGCAGCTTGTACAGCCAGAGGGAAAAACTGTTTTTT.

DNA of the CDR3: TGCAGCGTTGGGACAGGGGTGAAGGAGCAGTACTTC. Amino acids: CSVGTGVKEQYF. V and J are TRBV29-1 and TRBJ2-7, with 9 bases matching TRBD1. This CDR3 contains 12 residues. The germline CDR1 and CDR2 sequences are SQVTM and ANQGSEA. Trimming at V came to 4 bases and at J to 7 bases, leaving 5 bases not matched to a gene.